These 25 T cell receptor beta chains were all obtained from the same sample, sequenced in a study of T cell responses to AZD1222 COVID-19 vaccine. Sequenced by immunoSEQ multiplex PCR; TCRdb stores in-frame clones only, minus some. The data show 120,000 or so clones, around 90% seen once. Source: peripheral blood, taken on day 0 of AZD1222 vaccination. Every receptor here comes from an adult in good health.

The chain carries TRBV5-4 and TRBJ1-4; tentative D call: TRBD1 (6 bases). The ends were cut back, 4 bases at V and 6 bases at J, with 16 bases in the middle. The CDR3 totals 15 residues. CDR1 and CDR2 (germline): SGHNT, YYREEE (reference sequence). Here the CDR3 DNA reads TGTGCCAGCAGCCCGGGGGGCAGAGAGGATGAAAAACTGTTTTTT. Translating it yields CASSPGGREDEKLFF.

CDR3 loop: CAISESGRGGTEAFF. The CDR3, as DNA: TGTGCCATCAGTGAGTCGGGACGGGGTGGGACTGAAGCTTTCTTT. V usage is TRBV10-3 and J usage is TRBJ1-1; D might be TRBD1 (5 bases). The CDR3 sequence is 15 residues long. Trimming shortened V by 0 bases and J by 5 bases, and 13 bases separated the two germline ends. Germline-derived CDR1 and CDR2 are ENHRY and SYGVKD.

The chain joins TRBV29-1 to TRBJ2-3, with TRBD1 as a possible D gene (6 bases). CDR1 and CDR2 (germline): SQVTM, ANQGSEA. Trimming shortened V by 6 bases and J by 3 bases, and 16 bases separated the two germline ends. The CDR3 contains 14 residues. CDR3 nucleotides: TGCAGCGTCGTACAGGGCTCTCGGACAGATACGCAGTATTTT. Translated, it gives CSVVQGSRTDTQYF.

The rearrangement joins TRBV7-9 to TRBJ2-7; D unclear. This CDR3 is built from 16 residues. In germline, CDR1 is SEHNR, CDR2 FQNEAQ (reference sequence). V was clipped by 5 bases and J by 3 bases, with 20 bases between them. The CDR3 spells CASSAPIDTSGYEQYF. For the CDR3, the DNA is TGTGCCAGCAGCGCTCCAATTGATACTTCGGGCTACGAGCAGTACTTC.

This clone occurred a few times. The chain couples TRBV6-6 to TRBJ1-2; D gene ambiguous. Deletions cut 6 bases from V and 8 bases from J, with 10 bases between. From germline, CDR1 is MNHNY and CDR2 SVGAGI (reference sequence). This CDR3 has 11 residues. The CDR3 DNA sequence: TGTGCCAGCAGGGACGGTCGGGGCTACACCTTC. Protein sequence: CASRDGRGYTF.

This clone was counted once. The chain carries TRBV12-5 and TRBJ2-1, with a tentative D call TRBD1 (6 bases). The CDR3 has 15 residues. V was trimmed by 4 bases and J by 2 bases, leaving 12 bases between them. Germline V gives CDR1 LGHNT, CDR2 FRNRAP. The CDR3 sequence: CASGSGGGAYNEQFF. In nucleotides, the CDR3 is TGTGCTAGTGGTTCGGGTGGGGGCGCCTACAATGAGCAGTTCTTC.

The chain has TRBV11-2 and TRBJ1-5; possibly TRBD1 for D (6 bases). From germline, CDR1 is SGHAT and CDR2 FQNNGV. V lost 5 bases and J lost 3, with 14 bases in between. There are 15 residues in the CDR3. The CDR3 region has the DNA TGTGCCAGCAGCCTAGGACAGCTAGACAATCAGCCCCAGCATTTT. It yields the protein CASSLGQLDNQPQHF. The variable domain in full, with the rest retrieved from reference TRBV11-2 and TRBJ1-5, is EAGVAQSPRYKIIEKRQSVAFWCNPISGHATLYWYQQILGQGPKLLIQFQNNGVVDDSQLPKDRFSAERLKGVDSTLKIQPAKLEDSAVYLCASSLGQLDNQPQHFGDGTRLSIL.

V is TRBV6-5 and J is TRBJ2-7; D call uncertain. The CDR3 extends over 15 amino acids. V dropped 7 bases and J dropped 1 base, with 17 bases sitting between them. Germline V CDR1 and CDR2: MNHEY, SVGAGI. The CDR3 is CASTLRRAGSYEQYF. In DNA form, the CDR3 reads TGTGCCAGCACCCTGCGCCGGGCAGGATCCTACGAGCAGTACTTC.

The chain employs TRBV30 and TRBJ2-7, with 9 bases identical to TRBD1. The trim removed 2 bases at V and 4 bases at J, leaving 6 bases unmatched. This CDR3 is built from 14 residues. Per the germline V gene, CDR1 is GTSNPN and CDR2 is SVGIG (reference sequence). The CDR3 sequence is CAWSRDRVVYEQYF. DNA for the CDR3: TGTGCCTGGAGTCGGGACAGGGTCGTATACGAGCAGTACTTC.

The chain links TRBV19 to TRBJ2-7, with 11 bases that match TRBD2. The CDR3 has 14 amino acids. With V trimmed by 7 bases and J by 1 base, 3 bases remained unmatched. Germline-derived CDR1 and CDR2 are LNHDA and SQIVND (reference sequence). CDR3 coding DNA: TGTGCCAGTACTGGGACTAGCGGTTCCTACGAGCAGTACTTC. As protein: CASTGTSGSYEQYF.

The chain combines TRBV27 with TRBJ1-4; possibly TRBD1 for D (5 bases). This CDR3 spans 16 amino acids. The V gene lost 5 bases and the J gene lost 6 bases, with 19 bases spanning the gap. From germline, CDR1 is MNHEY and CDR2 SMNVEV (reference sequence). The CDR3: CASSNRVNGADEKLFF. CDR3 nucleotides: TGTGCCAGCAGTAACCGTGTGAACGGGGCCGATGAAAAACTGTTTTTT.

The chain carries TRBV6-4 and TRBJ2-3; TRBD2 matches 8 bases. The CDR3 runs to 14 residues. Germline V gene sequence: CDR1 MRHNA, CDR2 SNTAGT. The junction had 0 bases not matched to a gene; V was cut back by 3 bases and J by 1 base. The CDR3 nucleotides are TGTGCCAGCAGTGAAGCGGGGGGCACAGATACGCAGTATTTT. Translating it yields CASSEAGGTDTQYF.

The chain links TRBV6-5 to TRBJ1-1; D uncertain. Germline CDR1 is MNHEY and CDR2 is SVGAGI. The CDR3 runs to 15 residues. Trimming shortened V by 4 bases and J by 0 bases, and 12 bases separated the two germline ends. CDR3 residues: CASSFGRVLNTEAFF. CDR3 DNA: TGTGCCAGCAGTTTCGGGAGGGTTTTGAACACTGAAGCTTTCTTT.

The chain uses TRBV4-1 and TRBJ2-5; 8 bases align to TRBD1. Trimming took 3 bases from V and 7 from J; bases not matched to a gene: 19. From germline, CDR1 is MGHRA and CDR2 YSYEKL. The length of the CDR3 is 18 residues. DNA for the CDR3: TGCGCCAGCAGCCAGGCTACGCGTAATCAGGACAGGGTGGGGACCCAGTACTTC. Translated: CASSQATRNQDRVGTQYF.

CDR3 DNA sequence: TGTGCCAGCAGCAACATGCTCACGCGATCCTCGACTGAAGCTTTCTTT. This encodes CASSNMLTRSSTEAFF. The chain is built from TRBV3-1 (or the pseudogene TRBV3-2) and TRBJ1-1; D is unclear. This CDR3 has 16 amino acids. Trimming left V 5 bases short and J 5 bases short, with 21 bases between. Germline assignment: CDR1 LGHDT and CDR2 YNNKEL (reference sequence).

A single count supports this clone. The chain carries TRBV4-1 and TRBJ1-1, with D maybe TRBD1 (6 bases). Trimming stripped 1 base from V and 0 bases from J, with 18 bases between. The CDR3 is 18 amino acids. Germline CDR1 and CDR2: MGHRA and YSYEKL. Here the CDR3 reads CASSQAPEQGLLNTEAFF. The CDR3 DNA sequence: TGCGCCAGCAGCCAAGCCCCCGAACAGGGATTACTGAACACTGAAGCTTTCTTT.

This chain uses TRBV6-5 with TRBJ1-1, with D maybe TRBD1 (6 bases). V dropped 2 bases and J dropped 1 base, with 11 bases sitting between them. The CDR3 totals 15 residues. The V gene's germline CDR1 is MNHEY and CDR2 SVGAGI. CDR3 DNA: TGTGCCAGCAGTTACGCAGGGGCTGAGAACACTGAAGCTTTCTTT. It is translated as CASSYAGAENTEAFF.

DNA for the CDR3: TGCAGCGTTGCGGGGGGACATATGAACACTGAAGCTTTCTTT. This gives the protein CSVAGGHMNTEAFF. This chain uses TRBV29-1 with TRBJ1-1; D perhaps matches TRBD1 (6 bases). The germline V gene has CDR1 SQVTM and CDR2 ANQGSEA. The CDR3 contains 14 residues. V lost 4 bases to trimming and J lost 0 bases, with 12 bases between them.

The chain couples TRBV6-1 to TRBJ1-6, with D tentatively TRBD1 (6 bases). Trimming removed 0 bases at V and 2 bases at J, with 14 bases between. Germline V gene lookup returns CDR1 MNHNS and CDR2 SASEGT. The CDR3 loop spans 18 amino acids. The CDR3 DNA is TGTGCCAGCAGTGAAGCGATTAAGGGGGGAGCCTATAATTCACCCCTCCACTTT. Translated: CASSEAIKGGAYNSPLHF.

V usage is TRBV7-8 and J usage is TRBJ1-2; D gene ambiguous. The CDR3 covers 13 residues. V was clipped by 0 bases and J by 8 bases, with 10 bases between them. The germline gives CDR1 SGHVS, CDR2 FQNEAQ. The CDR3 DNA reads as TGTGCCAGCAGCTTAGCGGCCCCGGGGGGCTACACCTTC. Translated: CASSLAAPGGYTF.

V and J are TRBV5-1 and TRBJ2-1; 12 nucleotides align to TRBD2. Germline V gene sequence: CDR1 SGHRS, CDR2 YFSETQ. V lost 4 bases, J lost 8 bases, and 7 bases stayed unmatched. The CDR3 is 15 amino acids. CDR3 bases: TGCGCCAGCAGCACCTCTAGCGGGGGGGCCGATGAGCAGTTCTTC. This translates into CASSTSSGGADEQFF.

The V gene is TRBV11-3, the J gene TRBJ2-1, with D uncertain. This CDR3 has 13 residues. Germline values: CDR1 SGHNT, CDR2 YENEEA. Trimming removed 1 base at V and 6 bases at J, with 7 bases between. The chain's CDR3 is CASSLGWSNEQFF. DNA for the CDR3: TGTGCCAGCAGCTTAGGTTGGTCCAATGAGCAGTTCTTC.

The CDR3 nucleotides are TGTGCCAGCAGCCGCGCGGGGGGCGGCCGGGGTGAGACCCAGTACTTC. It yields the protein CASSRAGGGRGETQYF. The chain recombines TRBV7-8 with TRBJ2-5; TRBD2 matches at 8 bases. Per germline, CDR1 SGHVS and CDR2 FQNEAQ. With 5 bases clipped from V and 5 bases from J, the junction kept 13 bases outside the gene matches. This CDR3 is 16 amino acids long. Using reference TRBV7-8 and TRBJ2-5 for the parts outside the CDR3, the full variable domain is GAGVSQSPRYKVAKRGQDVALRCDPISGHVSLFWYQQALGQGPEFLTYFQNEAQLDKSGLPSDRFFAERPEGSVSTLKIQRTQQEDSAVYLCASSRAGGGRGETQYFGPGTRLLVL.

This chain joins TRBV6-1 and TRBJ1-2, with no clear D. Germline V gene lookup returns CDR1 MNHNS and CDR2 SASEGT. The length of the CDR3 is 13 residues. Between the trimmed V and J ends, which lost 3 bases and 0 bases, there was a span of 5 bases. The CDR3: CASSEGANYGYTF. DNA of the CDR3: TGTGCCAGCAGTGAGGGAGCTAACTATGGCTACACCTTC.

The rearrangement joins TRBV5-1 to TRBJ1-5; 8 bases match TRBD1. Germline loops: CDR1 SGHRS, CDR2 YFSETQ. The junction had 9 bases not matched to a gene; V was cut back by 0 bases and J by 7 bases. This CDR3 has 16 residues. The CDR3: CASSLVPGGGEQPQHF. The CDR3 DNA follows: TGCGCCAGCAGCTTGGTCCCAGGGGGCGGAGAACAGCCCCAGCATTTT. The full variable domain, completed using reference TRBV5-1 and TRBJ1-5, is KAGVTQTPRYLIKTRGQQVTLSCSPISGHRSVSWYQQTPGQGLQFLFEYFSETQRNKGNFPGRFSGRQFSNSRSEMNVSTLELGDSALYLCASSLVPGGGEQPQHFGDGTRLSIL.